The source of this TCR beta chain is a study of cytomegalovirus exposure and HLA in healthy donors. The PCR had 60 Vbeta and 13 Jbeta primers. Using immunoSEQ multiplex PCR, the repertoire was profiled, and TCRdb retains in-frame clones only, with some absent. The repertoire holds more than 95,000 clones, with 79% as singletons. Of note for this clone: Its antigen remains unidentified.

Study findings and constraints: The classifier was said to identify cytomegalovirus status with high specificity and sensitivity. Researchers reportedly found TCR beta sequences accurately predicted most subjects' HLA-A and HLA-B alleles. The authors enumerated 150 to 200 TCR beta chains as linked to cytomegalovirus. In a later analysis, DRB1 alleles had the most associated TCRs; HLA-C alleles the fewest.

CDR1 and CDR2 (germline): SNHLY, FYNNEI. V was clipped by 3 bases and J by 8 bases, with 10 bases between them. CDR3 size: 12 residues. This TCR derives from a man aged 25 to 45 in good health and CMV-seropositive. The sequenced sample consisted of PBMCs. This chain connects TRBV2 to TRBJ1-2; D is perhaps TRBD1 (5 bases). CDR3 protein: CASSEFREGYTF. The CDR3 DNA reads TGTGCCAGCAGTGAGTTCAGGGAAGGCTACACCTTC.